The entry below gives a single TCR beta chain sequence along with its context. Its target is not known. The assay was immunoSEQ multiplex PCR, and TCRdb's table has in-frame clones only and misses some. The table has several thousand clones, about 69% seen once. This specimen belongs to a study of chemoradiotherapy in HPV16-positive cancers. Study conclusions and caveats: Functional assays defining HPV-specific T cells used only a couple of HPV16-positive patients. During treatment, candidate HPV-specific clones and E7-related motifs expanded in tumor.

With 0 bases clipped from V and 0 bases from J, the junction kept 7 bases outside the gene matches. Per the germline V gene, CDR1 is LNHDA and CDR2 is SQIVND (reference sequence). CDR3 length: 19 residues. Repertoires were sampled repeatedly during chemoradiotherapy. The rearrangement uses TRBV19 and TRBJ1-5; 11 nucleotides match TRBD1. The material was tumor tissue, obtained from a patient who underwent chemoradiotherapy. The clonotype was recovered from a human donor with HPV-associated anogenital cancer. CDR3 in amino acids: CASSIDPGQGANSNQPQHF. CDR3 nucleotides: TGTGCCAGTAGTATAGATCCCGGACAGGGGGCAAATAGCAATCAGCCCCAGCATTTT.